The clone carrying this TCR beta chain was found many times. The antigen remains undetermined. The V end was cut by 5 bases, the J end by 4 bases, with 15 bases between. Per germline, CDR1 KGHDR and CDR2 SFDVKD. The length of the CDR3 is 15 residues. This specimen belongs to a study of regulatory T cells in long-lasting Graves disease. Regarding the study as a whole: Whereas about a thousand public clonotypes were shared by new patients, persistent patients shared more, at roughly 3,000.

Assembly of TCR beta libraries relied on iRepertoire HTBI primers together with Arm-PCR of CDR3 regions. MiXCR, run by TCRdb on the multiplex PCR reads, gives a single entry per CDR3 protein. The sample lists about 620,000 distinct CDR3 sequences, under 20% occurring once. The time point here: newly diagnosed GD, antithyroid drugs for less than 3 months. PBMC RNA was the source of the TCR library. This same sample was also part of a study on T cells in Graves' hyperthyroidism and ophthalmopathy.

Sequenced here: peripheral blood mononuclear cells (PBMCs), sampled at new diagnosis, from a patient treated with antithyroid drugs. The chain employs TRBV24-1 and TRBJ2-3; D possibly matches TRBD1 or TRBD2 (5 bases each). The receptor's source is a woman aged 25 to 39 with Graves disease. The CDR3 DNA reads TGTGCCACCAGTGCCCAAGGAACGGGACCAGATACGCAGTATTTT. It specifies CATSAQGTGPDTQYF.